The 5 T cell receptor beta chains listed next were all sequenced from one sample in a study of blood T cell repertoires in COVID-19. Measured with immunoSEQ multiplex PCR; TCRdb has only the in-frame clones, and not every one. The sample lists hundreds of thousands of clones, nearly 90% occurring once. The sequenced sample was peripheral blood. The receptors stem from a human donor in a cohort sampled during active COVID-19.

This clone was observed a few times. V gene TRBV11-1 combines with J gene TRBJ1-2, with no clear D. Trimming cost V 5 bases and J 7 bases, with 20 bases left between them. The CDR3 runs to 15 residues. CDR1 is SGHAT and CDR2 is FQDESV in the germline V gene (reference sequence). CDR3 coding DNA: TGTGCCAGCAGCCCCCAACCGGGTGGTAGTCTTGGCTACACCTTC. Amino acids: CASSPQPGGSLGYTF.

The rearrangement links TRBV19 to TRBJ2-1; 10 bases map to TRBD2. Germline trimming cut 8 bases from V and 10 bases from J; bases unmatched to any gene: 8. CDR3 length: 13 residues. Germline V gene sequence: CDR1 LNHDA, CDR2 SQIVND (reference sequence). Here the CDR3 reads CASRASGGVEQFF. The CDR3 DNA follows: TGTGCCAGTCGGGCTAGCGGGGGTGTGGAGCAGTTCTTC.

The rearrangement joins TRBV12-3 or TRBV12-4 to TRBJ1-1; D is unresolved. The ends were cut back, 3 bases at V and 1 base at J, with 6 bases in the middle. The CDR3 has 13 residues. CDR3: CASSFGENTEAFF. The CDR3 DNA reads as TGTGCCAGCAGTTTTGGAGAGAACACTGAAGCTTTCTTT.

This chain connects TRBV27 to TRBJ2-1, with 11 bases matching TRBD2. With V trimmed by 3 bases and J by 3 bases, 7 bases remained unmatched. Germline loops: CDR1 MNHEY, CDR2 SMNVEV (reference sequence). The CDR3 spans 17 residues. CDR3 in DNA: TGTGCCAGCAGTTTCCCGAAGCTAGCGGGAGGCTACAATGAGCAGTTCTTC. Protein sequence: CASSFPKLAGGYNEQFF.

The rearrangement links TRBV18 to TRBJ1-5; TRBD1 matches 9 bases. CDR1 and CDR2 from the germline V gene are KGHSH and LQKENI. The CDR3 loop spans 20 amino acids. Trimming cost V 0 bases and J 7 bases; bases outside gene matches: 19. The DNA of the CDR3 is TGTGCCAGCTCACCACCGATCACTCTCCGGGACAGGGCTTCAAGGCAGCCCCAGCATTTT. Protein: CASSPPITLRDRASRQPQHF.